This T cell receptor beta chain was obtained from a study of blood T cell repertoires in COVID-19. Across the study: From T cells, B-cell-depleted T cells, or PBMCs came the material, which was cDNA or gDNA.

Original methodology: Amplification with reference gene primers provided the estimates of nucleated cell counts. Here immunoSEQ multiplex PCR was the method, and the copy in TCRdb shows in-frame clones only, minus some. V and J calls and clone size are those listed in that table; D and trimming were worked out from the DNA. The table has approximately 53,000 clones, around 86% seen once. The source material was peripheral blood. The clonotype was recovered from a woman of 80 years or more with COVID-19, enrolled during active disease.

CDR3 coding DNA: TGTGCCAGCAGCCCCGGTGGGCTCCTGAACACTGAAGCTTTCTTT. It translates to CASSPGGLLNTEAFF. V usage is TRBV9 and J usage is TRBJ1-1; D is unresolved. Trimming removed 4 bases at V and 0 bases at J, with 13 bases between. The CDR3 runs to 15 residues. Germline V gives CDR1 SGDLS, CDR2 YYNGEE.